The TCR beta chain described here comes from a study of T cells in Graves' hyperthyroidism and ophthalmopathy. RNA transcripts gave rise to amplified TCR beta CDR3 regions. First-round RT-PCR of the TCR CDR3 relied on the HTBI primer set. One entry per CDR3 protein results from TCRdb running MiXCR on the multiplex PCR reads. The sample carries 250,000 to 300,000 distinct CDR3 sequences, about 15% recorded once. The study left out patients who had uncontrolled infection, other autoimmune disease, pregnancy or lactation. On the basis of clinical symptoms, serum thyroxine and TRAb, thyroid ultrasound and orbital computed tomography, diagnoses were made. There are many counts of this clonotype. What it binds is unknown. Whole-study results and caveats: Among thyroid clonotypes expanded above 0.001, most also appeared in blood. Ophthalmopathy prediction by the model preceded onset by a median approximately 6.1 months.

CDR3 length: 13 amino acids. Deletions cut 0 bases from V and 6 bases from J, with 9 bases between. Germline values: CDR1 LGHNA, CDR2 YNFKEQ. This TCR was recovered from a woman aged 55 to 70 with Graves' ophthalmopathy. J is TRBJ2-7 and V is TRBV4-2, with D possibly TRBD2 on 6 matching bases. The sequenced sample consisted of blood. This CDR3 is CASSQDFGSEQYF. CDR3 nucleotide sequence: TGTGCCAGCAGCCAAGATTTCGGGAGCGAGCAGTACTTC.